These 15 T cell receptor beta chains originate from one sample sequenced in a study of T-cell reconstitution after alpha-beta-depleted transplantation in children. During its preparation, the TCRbeta library received unique molecular identifiers. MiXCR, run by TCRdb on the PCR reads, gives a single entry per CDR3 protein. Of nearly 200,000 distinct CDR3 sequences in the sample, roughly 6.3% are singletons; the top ten hold about 5%. The sample was PBMCs, taken before TCRalphabeta/CD19-depleted stem cell transplant. These TCRs come from a girl under two years old with combined immunodeficiency, due to receive a stem cell transplant.

This clonotype has at least ten counts. The rearrangement links TRBV6-5 to TRBJ2-5; perhaps D is TRBD1 or TRBD2 (5 bases each). CDR3 length equals 15 residues. V gave up 2 bases and J gave up 5 bases, with 15 bases separating them. Germline V gene sequence: CDR1 MNHEY, CDR2 SVGAGI. For the CDR3, the DNA is TGTGCCAGCAGTTACGGGGGAAAACCTCCGGAGACCCAGTACTTC. The encoded protein is CASSYGGKPPETQYF.

This clonotype has a count of ten or more. The rearrangement uses TRBV7-8 and TRBJ2-7; D possibly corresponds to TRBD2 (5 bases). V was clipped by 5 bases and J by 0 bases, with 11 bases between them. From germline, CDR1 is SGHVS and CDR2 FQNEAQ. This CDR3 contains 14 residues. The CDR3 DNA reads as TGTGCCAGCAGCCCAGAGGGTGTCTCCTACGAGCAGTACTTC. This codes for CASSPEGVSYEQYF.

There are many counts of this clonotype. CDR3 in DNA: TGTGCCAGCAGCCTACTCTCAGCGGGGAAAGAGACCCAGTACTTC. Translation gives CASSLLSAGKETQYF. V is TRBV4-2 and J is TRBJ2-5, with 7 bases matching TRBD2. CDR1 and CDR2 (germline): LGHNA, YNFKEQ. V shed 4 bases and J 3 bases; nucleotides not matched to a gene: 8. This CDR3 is built from 15 residues.

This clonotype was observed at least ten times. J is TRBJ1-1 and V is TRBV6-2 or TRBV6-3, with 7 bases lining up with TRBD1. CDR1 and CDR2 (germline): MNHEY, SVGEGT. V gave up 0 bases and J gave up 2 bases; unmatched junction bases: 9. The CDR3 consists of 17 residues. Here the CDR3 DNA reads TGTGCCAGCAGTTACTCGATCGGACAGGCGGCTAACACTGAAGCTTTCTTT. Amino acids: CASSYSIGQAANTEAFF.

J is TRBJ2-4 and V is TRBV7-6; 15 positions match TRBD2. The CDR3 has 16 residues. The germline V gene has CDR1 SGHVS and CDR2 FNYEAQ. The trim removed 5 bases at V and 9 bases at J, leaving 8 bases unmatched. CDR3 DNA: TGTGCCAGCAGCCCGGGGACTAGCGGGAGGATAGGCATTCAGTACTTC. This codes for CASSPGTSGRIGIQYF.

This clonotype appeared a few times. The CDR3 is CASSFDLGAMNTEAFF. The CDR3 bases are TGTGCCAGCAGCTTCGACCTAGGGGCCATGAACACTGAAGCTTTCTTT. This sequence joins TRBV7-8 and TRBJ1-1, with D possibly being TRBD1 (5 bases). The ends were cut back, 3 bases at V and 0 bases at J, with 14 bases in the middle. Germline CDR1 reads SGHVS; CDR2 reads FQNEAQ. The CDR3 loop spans 16 amino acids. The full variable domain, rest sourced from reference TRBV7-8 and TRBJ1-1, is GAGVSQSPRYKVAKRGQDVALRCDPISGHVSLFWYQQALGQGPEFLTYFQNEAQLDKSGLPSDRFFAERPEGSVSTLKIQRTQQEDSAVYLCASSFDLGAMNTEAFFGQGTRLTVV.

The table lists this clonotype with many counts. This chain connects TRBV29-1 to TRBJ2-1; TRBD1 might be the D (5 bases). The germline V gene has CDR1 SQVTM and CDR2 ANQGSEA. The CDR3 length is 12 residues. With 6 bases removed from V and 4 bases from J, the gap between germline ends came to 10 bases. The CDR3: CSVRQRYNEQFF. CDR3 bases: TGCAGCGTCCGACAGAGATACAATGAGCAGTTCTTC.

This clonotype has ten or more counts. The chain links TRBV7-2 to TRBJ2-1; 8 bases are a match to TRBD1. Trimming took 4 bases from V and 8 from J; bases not matched to a gene: 10. This CDR3 spans 15 amino acids. Germline CDR1 and CDR2: SGHTA and FQGNSA. The CDR3 DNA reads as TGTGCCAGCAGCTCACGACAGGGGTTTCAACATGAGCAGTTCTTC. Protein sequence: CASSSRQGFQHEQFF.

This clonotype has ten or more counts. The chain uses TRBV4-1 and TRBJ2-3; 13 bases fit TRBD2. V dropped 4 bases and J dropped 4; count of bases not matched to a gene: 5. This CDR3 is 16 amino acids long. Looked up from germline, CDR1 is MGHRA and CDR2 is YSYEKL. For the CDR3, the DNA is TGCGCCAGCAGCCGAGGACTAGCGGGAGTCTCAGATACGCAGTATTTT. Its translation: CASSRGLAGVSDTQYF.

The CDR3: CASSQVVALNEQFF. CDR3 in DNA: TGCGCCAGCAGCCAAGTCGTCGCCCTCAATGAGCAGTTCTTC. J is TRBJ2-1 and V is TRBV4-1; D remains unclear. Trimming left V 1 base short and J 6 bases short, with 10 bases between. This CDR3 has 14 amino acids. Per the germline V gene, CDR1 is MGHRA and CDR2 is YSYEKL.

In this sample, this clonotype turned up many times. V is TRBV4-3 and J is TRBJ2-3; TRBD1 matches at 8 bases. CDR1 and CDR2 (germline): LGHNA, YSLEER. Trimming cost V 0 bases and J 2 bases; bases outside gene matches: 13. The CDR3 is 19 amino acids. CDR3 DNA sequence: TGCGCCAGCAGCCAAGATCTTAATTACAGGGGGTATTTCACAGATACGCAGTATTTT. It translates to CASSQDLNYRGYFTDTQYF.

This clonotype was counted ten times or more. V and J are TRBV4-2 and TRBJ2-3, with D uncertain. The germline gives CDR1 LGHNA, CDR2 YNFKEQ. The CDR3 contains 15 residues. The germline V and J ends were trimmed by 1 base and 0 bases, with 8 bases remaining between them. The chain's CDR3 is CASSQVGESTDTQYF. The CDR3 DNA is TGTGCCAGCAGCCAAGTGGGCGAAAGCACAGATACGCAGTATTTT.

In this sample, this clonotype turned up many times. This rearrangement joins TRBV3-1 to TRBJ2-7; no clear D. CDR3 length: 14 amino acids. V was cut by 4 bases and J by 1 base, with 11 bases left in between. In germline, CDR1 is LGHDT, CDR2 YNNKEL (reference sequence). The CDR3 spells CASSRPNFSYEQYF. CDR3 in DNA: TGTGCCAGCAGCCGCCCGAACTTTTCCTACGAGCAGTACTTC.

This clonotype has ten or more counts. The genes are TRBV2 and TRBJ2-1, with D perhaps TRBD1 or TRBD2 (5 bases each). Trimming removed 6 bases at V and 3 bases at J, with 18 bases between. This CDR3 has 16 residues. CDR1 is SNHLY, CDR2 FYNNEI, per germline. The CDR3 nucleotides are TGTGCCAGCAGCGAGGTTCGGGGACCAGGCTACAATGAGCAGTTCTTC. Its translation is CASSEVRGPGYNEQFF.

This clonotype was seen many times. V and J are TRBV21-1 and TRBJ2-7. TRBV21-1 is a pseudogene segment. This CDR3 region has 14 residues. The CDR3 DNA reads TGTGCCAGCAGCATAACAGGGAGCTCCTACGAGCAGTACTTC. This gives the protein CASSITGSSYEQYF.